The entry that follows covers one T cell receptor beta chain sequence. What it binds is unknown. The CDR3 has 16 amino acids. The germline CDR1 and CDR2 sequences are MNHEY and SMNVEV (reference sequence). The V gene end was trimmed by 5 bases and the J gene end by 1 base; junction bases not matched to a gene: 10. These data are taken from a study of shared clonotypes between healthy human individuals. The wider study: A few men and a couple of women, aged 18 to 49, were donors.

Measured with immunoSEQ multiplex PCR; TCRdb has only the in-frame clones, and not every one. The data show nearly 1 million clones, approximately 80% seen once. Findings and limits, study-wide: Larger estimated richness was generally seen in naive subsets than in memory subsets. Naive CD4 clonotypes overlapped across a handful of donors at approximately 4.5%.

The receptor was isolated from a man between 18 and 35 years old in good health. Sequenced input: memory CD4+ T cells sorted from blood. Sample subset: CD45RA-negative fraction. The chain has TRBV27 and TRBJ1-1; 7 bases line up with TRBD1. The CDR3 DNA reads TGTGCCAGCAGTCATACCCGACAGGGCCCGAACACTGAAGCTTTCTTT. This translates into CASSHTRQGPNTEAFF.